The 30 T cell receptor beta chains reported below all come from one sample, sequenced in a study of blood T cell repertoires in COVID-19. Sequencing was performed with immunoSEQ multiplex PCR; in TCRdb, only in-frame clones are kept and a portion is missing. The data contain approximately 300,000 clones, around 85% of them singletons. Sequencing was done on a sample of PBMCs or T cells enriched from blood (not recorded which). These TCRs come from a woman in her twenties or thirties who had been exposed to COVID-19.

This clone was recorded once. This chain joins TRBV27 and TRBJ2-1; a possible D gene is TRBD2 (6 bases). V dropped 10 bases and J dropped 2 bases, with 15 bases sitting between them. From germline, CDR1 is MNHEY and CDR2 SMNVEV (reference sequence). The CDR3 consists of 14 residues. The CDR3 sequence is CATSQGLTYNEQFF. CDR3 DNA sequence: TGTGCCACCTCTCAGGGACTTACCTACAATGAGCAGTTCTTC.

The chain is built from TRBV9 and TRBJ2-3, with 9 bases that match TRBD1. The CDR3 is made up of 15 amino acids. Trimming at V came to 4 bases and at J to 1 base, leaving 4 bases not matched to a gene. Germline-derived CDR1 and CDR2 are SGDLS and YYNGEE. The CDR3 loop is CASSSGTGRTDTQYF. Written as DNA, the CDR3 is TGTGCCAGCAGCTCCGGGACAGGGCGCACAGATACGCAGTATTTT.

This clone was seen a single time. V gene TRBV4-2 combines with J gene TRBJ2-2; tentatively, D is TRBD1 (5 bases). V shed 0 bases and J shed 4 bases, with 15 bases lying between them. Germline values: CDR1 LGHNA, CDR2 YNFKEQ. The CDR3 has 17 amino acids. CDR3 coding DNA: TGTGCCAGCAGCCAAGATCAGCAGGGTATAAGCACCGGGGAGCTGTTTTTT. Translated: CASSQDQQGISTGELFF.

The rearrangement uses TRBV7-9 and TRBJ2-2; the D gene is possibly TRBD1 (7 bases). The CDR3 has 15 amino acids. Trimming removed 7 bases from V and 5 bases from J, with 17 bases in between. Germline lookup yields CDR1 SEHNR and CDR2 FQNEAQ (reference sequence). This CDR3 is CASTPGGLKTGELFF. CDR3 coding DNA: TGTGCCAGCACCCCAGGGGGGCTTAAGACCGGGGAGCTGTTTTTT.

The CDR3 loop is CASNKDRGYGYTF. In DNA, the CDR3 is TGTGCCAGCAATAAGGACAGGGGGTATGGCTACACCTTC. The chain uses TRBV6-5 and TRBJ1-2; 10 positions agree with TRBD1. Germline V CDR1 and CDR2: MNHEY, SVGAGI. This CDR3 is built from 13 residues. Trimming took 7 bases from V and 5 from J; bases not matched to a gene: 4.

CDR3 sequence (DNA): TGTGCCAGCAGCGCCTACGTGGGGCACAATGAGCAGTTCTTC. Translating gives CASSAYVGHNEQFF. The chain has TRBV9 and TRBJ2-1, with D possibly being TRBD1 (5 bases). This CDR3 region has 14 residues. From germline, CDR1 is SGDLS and CDR2 YYNGEE. V gave up 3 bases and J gave up 5 bases, with 12 bases separating them.

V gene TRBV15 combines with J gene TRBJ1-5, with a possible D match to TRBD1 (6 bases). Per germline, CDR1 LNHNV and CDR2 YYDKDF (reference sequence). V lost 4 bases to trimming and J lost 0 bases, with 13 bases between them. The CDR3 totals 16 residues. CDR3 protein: CATSKGDVYSNQPQHF. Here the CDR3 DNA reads TGTGCCACCAGCAAGGGGGACGTCTATAGCAATCAGCCCCAGCATTTT.

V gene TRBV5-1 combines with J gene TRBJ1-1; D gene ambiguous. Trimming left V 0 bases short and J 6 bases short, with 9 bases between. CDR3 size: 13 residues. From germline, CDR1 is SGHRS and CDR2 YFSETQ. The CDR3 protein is CASSLVGSPEAFF. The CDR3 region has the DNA TGCGCCAGCAGCTTGGTGGGCAGCCCTGAAGCTTTCTTT.

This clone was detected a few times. The DNA of the CDR3 is TGTGCCACCCGGGGGGGCACTGAAGCTTTCTTT. This encodes CATRGGTEAFF. The chain links TRBV24-1 to TRBJ1-1, with D tentatively TRBD1 (5 bases). The germline V and J ends were trimmed by 9 bases and 4 bases, with 8 bases remaining between them. Germline V CDR1 and CDR2: KGHDR, SFDVKD. The CDR3 contains 11 residues.

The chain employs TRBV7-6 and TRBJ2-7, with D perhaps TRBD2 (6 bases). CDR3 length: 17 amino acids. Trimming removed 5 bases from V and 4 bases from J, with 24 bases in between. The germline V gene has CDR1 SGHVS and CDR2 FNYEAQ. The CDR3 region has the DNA TGTGCCAGCAGCCCCCCGACGGGGGATCACCGCGATTACGAGCAGTACTTC. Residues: CASSPPTGDHRDYEQYF. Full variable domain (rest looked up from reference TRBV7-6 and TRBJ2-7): GAGVSQSPRYKVTKRGQDVALRCDPISGHVSLYWYRQALGQGPEFLTYFNYEAQQDKSGLPNDRFSAERPEGSISTLTIQRTEQRDSAMYRCASSPPTGDHRDYEQYFGPGTRLTVT.

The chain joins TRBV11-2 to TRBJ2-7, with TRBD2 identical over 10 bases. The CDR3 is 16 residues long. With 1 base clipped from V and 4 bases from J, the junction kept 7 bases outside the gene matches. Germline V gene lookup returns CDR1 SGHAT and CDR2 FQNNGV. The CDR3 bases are TGTGCCAGCAGCTTAGTCTGGGCTAGCGGGAGTTACGAGCAGTACTTC. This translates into CASSLVWASGSYEQYF.

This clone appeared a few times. CDR3 in DNA: TGTGCCAGCAGTCTAACAGGGAAGAGAAACACCATATATTTT. It translates to CASSLTGKRNTIYF. The chain combines TRBV6-2 or TRBV6-3 with TRBJ1-3; a weak D match, TRBD1 (6 bases). From germline, CDR1 is MNHEY and CDR2 SVGEGT. The germline V and J ends were trimmed by 5 bases and 5 bases, with 13 bases remaining between them. The CDR3 is 14 amino acids.

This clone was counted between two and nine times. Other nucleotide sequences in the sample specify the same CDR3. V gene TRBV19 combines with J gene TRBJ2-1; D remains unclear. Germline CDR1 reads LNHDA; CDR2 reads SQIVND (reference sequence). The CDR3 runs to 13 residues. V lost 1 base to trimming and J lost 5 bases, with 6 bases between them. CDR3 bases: TGTGCCAGTAGTATAGCCCAGAACAATGAGCAGTTCTTC. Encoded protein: CASSIAQNNEQFF.

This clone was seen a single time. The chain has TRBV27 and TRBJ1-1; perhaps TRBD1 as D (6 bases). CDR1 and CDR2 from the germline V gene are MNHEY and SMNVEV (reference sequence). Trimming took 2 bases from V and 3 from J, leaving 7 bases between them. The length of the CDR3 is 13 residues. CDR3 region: CASSLTGYTEAFF. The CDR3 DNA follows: TGTGCCAGCAGTTTAACAGGGTACACTGAAGCTTTCTTT.

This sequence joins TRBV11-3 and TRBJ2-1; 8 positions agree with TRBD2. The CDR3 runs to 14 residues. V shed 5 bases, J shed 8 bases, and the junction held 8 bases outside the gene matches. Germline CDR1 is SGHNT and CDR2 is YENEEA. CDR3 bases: TGTGCCAGCAGCCCCGCGGGAGGAAGCCATGAGCAGTTCTTC. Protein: CASSPAGGSHEQFF. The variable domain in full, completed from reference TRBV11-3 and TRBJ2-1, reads EAGVVQSPRYKIIEKKQPVAFWCNPISGHNTLYWYLQNLGQGPELLIRYENEEAVDDSQLPKDRFSAERLKGVDSTLKIQPAELGDSAVYLCASSPAGGSHEQFFGPGTRLTVL.

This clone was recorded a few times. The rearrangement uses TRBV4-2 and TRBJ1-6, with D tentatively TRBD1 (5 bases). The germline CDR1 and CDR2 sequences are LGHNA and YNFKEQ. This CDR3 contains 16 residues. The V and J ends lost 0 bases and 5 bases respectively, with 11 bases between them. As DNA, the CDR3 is TGTGCCAGCAGCCAAGATCTGCCAGGGAATAATTCACCCCTCCACTTT. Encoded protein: CASSQDLPGNNSPLHF.

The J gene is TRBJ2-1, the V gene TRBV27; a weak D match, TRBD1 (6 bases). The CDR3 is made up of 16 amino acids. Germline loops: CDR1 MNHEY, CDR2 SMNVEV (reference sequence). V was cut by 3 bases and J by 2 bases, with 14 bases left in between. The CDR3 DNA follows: TGTGCCAGCAGTTTGATGGGGGCGCAGGCCTACAATGAGCAGTTCTTC. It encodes CASSLMGAQAYNEQFF.

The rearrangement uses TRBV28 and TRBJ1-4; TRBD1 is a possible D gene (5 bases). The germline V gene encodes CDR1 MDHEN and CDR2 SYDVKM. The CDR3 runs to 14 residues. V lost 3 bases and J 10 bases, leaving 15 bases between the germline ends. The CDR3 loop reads CASSFRGSGGKLFF. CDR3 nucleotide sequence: TGTGCCAGCAGTTTTCGGGGGAGTGGAGGAAAACTGTTTTTT.

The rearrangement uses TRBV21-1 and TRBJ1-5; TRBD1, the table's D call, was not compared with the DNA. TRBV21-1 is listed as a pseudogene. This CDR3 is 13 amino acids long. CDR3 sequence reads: CASSKYRAQPQHF. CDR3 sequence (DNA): TGTGCCAGCAGCAAATACAGGGCTCAGCCCCAGCATTTT.

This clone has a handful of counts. The DNA of the CDR3 is TGCGCCAGCAGCTTGGGAATGGGACTATTCAATGAGCAGTTCTTC. Translating it yields CASSLGMGLFNEQFF. The chain combines TRBV5-1 with TRBJ2-1; 7 bases align to TRBD2. Trimming removed 0 bases from V and 6 bases from J; junction bases left unmatched: 6. Germline V gene sequence: CDR1 SGHRS, CDR2 YFSETQ. There are 15 residues in the CDR3.

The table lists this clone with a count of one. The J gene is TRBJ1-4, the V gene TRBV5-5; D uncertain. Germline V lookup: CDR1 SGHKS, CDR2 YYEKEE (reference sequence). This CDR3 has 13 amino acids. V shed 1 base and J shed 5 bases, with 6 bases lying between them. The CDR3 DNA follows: TGTGCCAGCAGCTTGCCGGGGAATGAAAAACTGTTTTTT. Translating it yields CASSLPGNEKLFF.

The CDR3 loop is CASSQADRVVNEQFF. The CDR3 DNA sequence: TGCGCCAGCAGCCAAGCGGACAGGGTAGTCAATGAGCAGTTCTTC. The chain carries TRBV4-1 and TRBJ2-1, with 8 bases that match TRBD1. CDR3 length equals 15 residues. The germline CDR1 and CDR2 sequences are MGHRA and YSYEKL. The V and J ends lost 1 base and 6 bases, in that order; junction bases with no gene match: 5.

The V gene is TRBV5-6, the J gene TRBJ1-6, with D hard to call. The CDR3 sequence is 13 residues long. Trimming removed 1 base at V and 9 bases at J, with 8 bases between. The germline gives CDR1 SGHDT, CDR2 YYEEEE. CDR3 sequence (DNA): TGTGCCAGCAGCTTGAGGAGTGTTTCACCCCTCCACTTT. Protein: CASSLRSVSPLHF.

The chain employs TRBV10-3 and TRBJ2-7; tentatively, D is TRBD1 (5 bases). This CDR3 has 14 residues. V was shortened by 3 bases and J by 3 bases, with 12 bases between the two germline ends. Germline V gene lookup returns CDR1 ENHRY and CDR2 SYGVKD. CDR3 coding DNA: TGTGCCATCAGTGACATGCGGCAGGGCTACGAGCAGTACTTC. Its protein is CAISDMRQGYEQYF.

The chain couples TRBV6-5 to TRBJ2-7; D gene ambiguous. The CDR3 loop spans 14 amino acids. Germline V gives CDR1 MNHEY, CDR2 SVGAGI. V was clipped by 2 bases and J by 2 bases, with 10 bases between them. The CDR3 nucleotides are TGTGCCAGCAGTTACGGGCATGGCACCTACGAGCAGTACTTC. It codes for CASSYGHGTYEQYF.

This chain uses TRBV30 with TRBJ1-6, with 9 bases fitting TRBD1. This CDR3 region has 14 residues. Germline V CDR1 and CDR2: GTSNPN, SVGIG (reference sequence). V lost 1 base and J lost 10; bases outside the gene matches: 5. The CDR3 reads CAWSGGQGESPLHF. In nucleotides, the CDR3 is TGTGCCTGGAGTGGGGGACAGGGAGAATCACCCCTCCACTTT.

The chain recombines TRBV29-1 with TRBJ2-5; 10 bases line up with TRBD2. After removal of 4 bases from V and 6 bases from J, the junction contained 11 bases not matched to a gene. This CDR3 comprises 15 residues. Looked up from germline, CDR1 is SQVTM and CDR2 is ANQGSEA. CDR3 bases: TGCAGCGTTGTTCCTAGCGGGGGCCCCGGAAAGACCCAGTACTTC. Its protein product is CSVVPSGGPGKTQYF. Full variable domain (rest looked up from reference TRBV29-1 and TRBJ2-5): SAVISQKPSRDICQRGTSLTIQCQVDSQVTMMFWYRQQPGQSLTLIATANQGSEATYESGFVIDKFPISRPNLTFSTLTVSNMSPEDSSIYLCSVVPSGGPGKTQYFGPGTRLLVL.

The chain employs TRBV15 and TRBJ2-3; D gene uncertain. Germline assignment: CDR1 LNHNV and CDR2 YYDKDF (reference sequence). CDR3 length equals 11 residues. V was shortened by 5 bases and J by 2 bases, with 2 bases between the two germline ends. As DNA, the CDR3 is TGTGCCACCAGCCTCACAGATACGCAGTATTTT. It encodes CATSLTDTQYF.

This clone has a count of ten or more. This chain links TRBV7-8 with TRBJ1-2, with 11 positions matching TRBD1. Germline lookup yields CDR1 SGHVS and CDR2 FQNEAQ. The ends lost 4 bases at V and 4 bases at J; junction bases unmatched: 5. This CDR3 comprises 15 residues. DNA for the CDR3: TGTGCCAGCAGCTCTCGGGGACAGGGGGGCTATGGCTACACCTTC. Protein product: CASSSRGQGGYGYTF.

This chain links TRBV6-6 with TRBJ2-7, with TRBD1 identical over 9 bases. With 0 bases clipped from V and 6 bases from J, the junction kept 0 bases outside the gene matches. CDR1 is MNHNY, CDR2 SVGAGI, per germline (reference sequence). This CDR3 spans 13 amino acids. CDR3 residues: CASSYSTGGEQYF. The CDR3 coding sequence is TGTGCCAGCAGTTACTCGACAGGGGGCGAGCAGTACTTC.